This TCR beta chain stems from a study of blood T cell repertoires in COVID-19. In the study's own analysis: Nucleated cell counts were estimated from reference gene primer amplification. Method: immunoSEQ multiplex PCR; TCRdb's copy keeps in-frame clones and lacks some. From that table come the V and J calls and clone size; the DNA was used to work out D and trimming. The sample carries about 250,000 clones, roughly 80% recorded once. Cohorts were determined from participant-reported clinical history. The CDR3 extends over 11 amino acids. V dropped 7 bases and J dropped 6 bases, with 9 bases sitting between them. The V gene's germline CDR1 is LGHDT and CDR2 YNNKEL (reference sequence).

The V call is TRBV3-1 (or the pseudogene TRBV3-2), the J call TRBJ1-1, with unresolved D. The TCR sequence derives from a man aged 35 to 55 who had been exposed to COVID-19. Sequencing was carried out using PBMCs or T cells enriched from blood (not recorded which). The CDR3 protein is CASTGFSEAFF. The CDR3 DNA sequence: TGTGCCAGCACGGGATTCTCTGAAGCTTTCTTT.